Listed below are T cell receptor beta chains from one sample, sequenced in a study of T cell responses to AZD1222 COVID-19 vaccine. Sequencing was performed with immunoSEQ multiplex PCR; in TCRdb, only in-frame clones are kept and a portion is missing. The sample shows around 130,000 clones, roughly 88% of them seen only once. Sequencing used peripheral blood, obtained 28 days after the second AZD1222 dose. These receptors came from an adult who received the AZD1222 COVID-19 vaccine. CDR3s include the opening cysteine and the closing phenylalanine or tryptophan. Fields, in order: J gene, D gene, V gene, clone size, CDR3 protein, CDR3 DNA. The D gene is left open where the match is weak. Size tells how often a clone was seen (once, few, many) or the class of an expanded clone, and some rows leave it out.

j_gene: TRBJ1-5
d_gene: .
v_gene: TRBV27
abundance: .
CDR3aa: CASSFVGGWGNQPQHF
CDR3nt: TGTGCCAGCAGTTTCGTTGGAGGGTGGGGCAATCAGCCCCAGCATTTT

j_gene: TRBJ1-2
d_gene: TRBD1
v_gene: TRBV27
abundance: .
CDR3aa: CASSLAYTGTADYGYTF
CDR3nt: TGTGCCAGCAGTTTAGCGTATACCGGGACAGCGGATTATGGCTACACCTTC

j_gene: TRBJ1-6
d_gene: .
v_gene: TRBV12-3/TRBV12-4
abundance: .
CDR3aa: CASRWEDNSPLHF
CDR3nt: TGTGCCAGCAGATGGGAGGATAATTCACCCCTCCACTTT

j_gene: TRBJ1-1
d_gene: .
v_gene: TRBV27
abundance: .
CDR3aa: CASSLSGSQTEAFF
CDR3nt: TGTGCCAGCAGTTTAAGTGGGAGTCAAACTGAAGCTTTCTTT

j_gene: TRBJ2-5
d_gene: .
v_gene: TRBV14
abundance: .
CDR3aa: CASSQGRRETQYF
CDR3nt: TGTGCCAGCAGCCAAGGTCGTCGAGAGACCCAGTACTTC

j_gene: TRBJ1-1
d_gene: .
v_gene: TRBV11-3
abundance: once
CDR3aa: CASSLVGFSNTEAFF
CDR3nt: TGTGCCAGCAGCTTAGTAGGGTTTTCTAACACTGAAGCTTTCTTT

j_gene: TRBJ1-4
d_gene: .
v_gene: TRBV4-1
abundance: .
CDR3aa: CASSRDRHSTEGEKLFF
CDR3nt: TGCGCCAGCAGCCGAGATAGACACTCAACTGAGGGTGAAAAACTGTTTTTT

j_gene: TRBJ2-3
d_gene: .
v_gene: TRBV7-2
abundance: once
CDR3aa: CASSNGLPGTQYF
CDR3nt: TGTGCCAGCAGCAACGGACTCCCGGGTACGCAGTATTTT

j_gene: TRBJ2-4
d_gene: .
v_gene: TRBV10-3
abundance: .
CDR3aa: CAISPQQGSKNIQYF
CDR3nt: TGTGCCATCAGTCCACAACAGGGATCCAAAAACATTCAGTACTTC

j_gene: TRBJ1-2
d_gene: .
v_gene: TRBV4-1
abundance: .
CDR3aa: CASSQDSGFYGYTF
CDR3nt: TGCGCCAGCAGCCAAGATTCAGGATTCTATGGCTACACCTTC

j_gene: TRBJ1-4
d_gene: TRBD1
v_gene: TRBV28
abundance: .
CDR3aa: CASSPPGTGVGEKLFF
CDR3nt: TGTGCCAGCAGTCCCCCCGGGACAGGGGTAGGGGAAAAACTGTTTTTT

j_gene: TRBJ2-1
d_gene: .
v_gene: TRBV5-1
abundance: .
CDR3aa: CASSGQSSYNEQFF
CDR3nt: TGCGCCAGCAGTGGGCAGAGCTCCTACAATGAGCAGTTCTTC

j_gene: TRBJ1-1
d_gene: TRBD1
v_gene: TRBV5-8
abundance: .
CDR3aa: CASSVYRGGMTEAFF
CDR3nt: TGTGCCAGCAGCGTGTACAGGGGGGGGATGACTGAAGCTTTCTTT

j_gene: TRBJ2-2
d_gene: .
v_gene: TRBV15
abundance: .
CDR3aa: CATSRGGPTVTGELFF
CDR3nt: TGTGCCACCAGCAGAGGGGGCCCGACAGTCACCGGGGAGCTGTTTTTT

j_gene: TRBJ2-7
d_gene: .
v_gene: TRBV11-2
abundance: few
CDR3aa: CASSLGLGAPYEQYF
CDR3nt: TGTGCCAGCAGCTTAGGGCTCGGGGCACCCTACGAGCAGTACTTC

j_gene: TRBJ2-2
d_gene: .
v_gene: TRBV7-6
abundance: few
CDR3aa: CASSNARQNTGELFF
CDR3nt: TGTGCCAGCAGCAACGCGAGACAGAACACCGGGGAGCTGTTTTTT

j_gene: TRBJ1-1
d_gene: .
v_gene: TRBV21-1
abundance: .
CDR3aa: CASSKRRLNTEAFF
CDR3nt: TGTGCCAGCAGCAAAAGGCGGCTGAACACTGAAGCTTTCTTT

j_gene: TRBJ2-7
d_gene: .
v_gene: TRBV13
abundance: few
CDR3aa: CASSLGPGGDSYEQYF
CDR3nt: TGTGCCAGCAGCTTAGGCCCCGGGGGAGACTCCTACGAGCAGTACTTC

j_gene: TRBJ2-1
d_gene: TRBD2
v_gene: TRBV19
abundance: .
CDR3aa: CASSIVAGENEQFF
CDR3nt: TGTGCCAGTAGTATAGTAGCGGGAGAAAATGAGCAGTTCTTC

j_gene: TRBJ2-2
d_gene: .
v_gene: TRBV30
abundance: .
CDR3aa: CAWSASGTGELFF
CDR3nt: TGTGCCTGGTCCGCAAGTGGCACCGGGGAGCTGTTTTTT

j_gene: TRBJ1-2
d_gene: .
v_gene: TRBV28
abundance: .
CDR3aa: CASSPPRNYGYTF
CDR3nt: TGTGCCAGCAGCCCACCGAGGAACTATGGCTACACCTTC

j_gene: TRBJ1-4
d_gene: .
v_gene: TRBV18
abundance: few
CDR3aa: CASSGGIGGDEKLFF
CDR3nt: TGTGCCAGCTCAGGCGGAATCGGAGGGGATGAAAAACTGTTTTTT

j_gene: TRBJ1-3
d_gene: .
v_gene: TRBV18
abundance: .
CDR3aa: CASSPPGPVSGNTIYF
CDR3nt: TGTGCCAGCTCACCACCGGGACCTGTCTCTGGAAACACCATATATTTT

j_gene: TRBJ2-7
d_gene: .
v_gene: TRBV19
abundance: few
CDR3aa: CASSPRASSYEQYF
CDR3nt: TGTGCCAGTAGTCCGAGGGCTAGCTCCTACGAGCAGTACTTC

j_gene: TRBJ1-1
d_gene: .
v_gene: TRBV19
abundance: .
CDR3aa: CASRDHSNTEAFF
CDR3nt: TGTGCCAGTAGGGATCACTCGAACACTGAAGCTTTCTTT

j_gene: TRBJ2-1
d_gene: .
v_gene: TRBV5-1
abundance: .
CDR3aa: CASSPQPTRSNEQFF
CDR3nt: TGCGCCAGCAGCCCACAGCCCACTAGGAGCAATGAGCAGTTCTTC

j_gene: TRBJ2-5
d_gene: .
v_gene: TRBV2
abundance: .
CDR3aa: CASSDPTALQETQYF
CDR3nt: TGTGCCAGCAGCGACCCCACGGCCCTCCAAGAGACCCAGTACTTC

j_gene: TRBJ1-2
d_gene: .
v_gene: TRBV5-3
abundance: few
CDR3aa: CARSGVREYGYTF
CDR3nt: TGTGCCAGAAGCGGAGTGAGGGAGTATGGCTACACCTTC

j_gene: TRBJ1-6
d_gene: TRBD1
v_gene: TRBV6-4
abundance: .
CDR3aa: CASTGGQRVNSPLHF
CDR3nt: TGTGCCAGCACCGGGGGACAGAGAGTTAATTCACCCCTCCACTTT

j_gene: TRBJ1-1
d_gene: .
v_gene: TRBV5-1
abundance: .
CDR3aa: CASSLTDQNTEAFF
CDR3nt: TGCGCCAGCAGCTTGACAGACCAGAACACTGAAGCTTTCTTT

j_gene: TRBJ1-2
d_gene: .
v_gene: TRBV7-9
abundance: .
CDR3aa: CASSLGGVMYGYTF
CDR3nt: TGTGCCAGCAGCTTAGGGGGGGTGATGTATGGCTACACCTTC

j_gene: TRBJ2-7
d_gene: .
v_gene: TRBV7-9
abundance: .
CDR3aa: CASSQSSYEQYF
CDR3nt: TGTGCCAGCAGTCAGAGCTCCTACGAGCAGTACTTC

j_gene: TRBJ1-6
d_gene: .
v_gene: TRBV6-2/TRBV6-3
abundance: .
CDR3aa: CASSTSSGLGNSPLHF
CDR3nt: TGTGCCAGCAGTACCTCATCGGGACTGGGTAATTCACCCCTCCACTTT

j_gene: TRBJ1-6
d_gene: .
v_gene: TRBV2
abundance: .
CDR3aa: CASSEVRQLPLHF
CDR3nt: TGTGCCAGCAGTGAAGTGCGGCAACTACCCCTCCACTTT

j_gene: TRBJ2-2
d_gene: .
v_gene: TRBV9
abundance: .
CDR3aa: CASNPGTFNTGELFF
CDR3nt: TGTGCCAGCAACCCGGGGACTTTCAACACCGGGGAGCTGTTTTTT

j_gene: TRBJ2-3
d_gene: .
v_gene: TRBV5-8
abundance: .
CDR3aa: CASSRQAADTQYF
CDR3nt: TGTGCCAGCAGCCGACAGGCTGCAGATACGCAGTATTTT

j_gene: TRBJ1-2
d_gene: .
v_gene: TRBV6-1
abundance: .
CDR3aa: CASSENGYGYTF
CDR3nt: TGTGCCAGCAGTGAAAACGGCTATGGCTACACCTTC

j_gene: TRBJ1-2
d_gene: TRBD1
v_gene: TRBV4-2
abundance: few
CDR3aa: CASSQDLGQGNGYTF
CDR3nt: TGTGCCAGCAGCCAAGACTTAGGACAGGGGAATGGCTACACCTTC

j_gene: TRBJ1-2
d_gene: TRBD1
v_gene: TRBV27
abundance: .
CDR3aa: CASRTTTGEYYGYTF
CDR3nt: TGTGCCAGCAGAACAACGACAGGGGAATACTATGGCTACACCTTC

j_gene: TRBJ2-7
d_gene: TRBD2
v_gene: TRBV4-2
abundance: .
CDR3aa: CASSTLAGGSYEQYF
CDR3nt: TGTGCCAGCAGCACCCTAGCGGGAGGCTCCTACGAGCAGTACTTC

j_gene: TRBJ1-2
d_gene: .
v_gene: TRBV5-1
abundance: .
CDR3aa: CASSLAHTNYGYTF
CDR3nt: TGCGCCAGCAGCTTGGCCCACACCAACTATGGCTACACCTTC

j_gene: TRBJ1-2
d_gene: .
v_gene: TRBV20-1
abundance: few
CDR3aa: CSARVGYGYTF
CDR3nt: TGCAGTGCTAGAGTAGGATATGGCTACACCTTC

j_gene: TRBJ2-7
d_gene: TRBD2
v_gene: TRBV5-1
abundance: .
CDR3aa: CASSWSSGGYEQYF
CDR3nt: TGCGCCAGCAGCTGGAGTAGCGGGGGGTACGAGCAGTACTTC

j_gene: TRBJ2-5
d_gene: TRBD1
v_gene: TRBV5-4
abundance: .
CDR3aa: CASSSGTGGALRETQYF
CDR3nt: TGTGCCAGCAGCTCCGGGACAGGGGGCGCTTTGAGGGAGACCCAGTACTTC

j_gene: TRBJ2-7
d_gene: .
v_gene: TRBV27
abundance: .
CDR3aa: CASSFIGGAFPYEQYF
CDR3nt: TGTGCCAGCAGTTTTATCGGGGGCGCGTTCCCCTACGAGCAGTACTTC

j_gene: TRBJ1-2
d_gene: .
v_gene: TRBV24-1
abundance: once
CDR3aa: CATSDLQSPLTF
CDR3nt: TGTGCCACCAGTGATTTGCAAAGCCCCCTAACCTTC

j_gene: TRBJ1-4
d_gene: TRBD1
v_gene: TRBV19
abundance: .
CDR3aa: CASSARQGFNEKLFF
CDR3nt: TGTGCCAGTAGTGCGCGACAGGGGTTTAATGAAAAACTGTTTTTT